These 26 T cell receptor beta chains originate from one sample sequenced in a study of human T cells and chemical hapten exposure. TCRdb re-analysed the RACE reads in MiXCR, keeping a single row per CDR3 protein. The sample yields some 91,000 distinct CDR3 sequences, 9.5% to 15% seen once. The time point: patch test 1, 2 weeks after DPC sensitization. Treatment in this sample: therapeutic diphenylcyclopropenone sensitization with weekly scalp DPC. Specimen: whole blood, collected in connection with sensitization to the hapten diphenylcyclopropenone (DPC). Source of these receptors: a woman aged 40 to 50 with alopecia areata. Some clones in this sample may be carry-over from other donors' samples.

This clonotype was detected only a few times. This chain joins TRBV7-6 and TRBJ2-7; tentatively, D is TRBD2 (7 bases). The CDR3 spans 17 residues. Germline V CDR1 and CDR2: SGHVS, FNYEAQ. The V end was cut by 6 bases, the J end by 0 bases, with 21 bases between. CDR3 nucleotide sequence: TGTGCCAGCAGTTCCCCACGCGGGGGCCTCTCCTCCTACGAGCAGTACTTC. Its translation: CASSSPRGGLSSYEQYF.

The chain uses TRBV18 and TRBJ1-1, with 7 bases fitting TRBD1. In germline, CDR1 is KGHSH, CDR2 LQKENI. After removal of 4 bases from V and 1 base from J, the junction contained 9 bases not matched to a gene. The CDR3 is 16 residues long. CDR3 nucleotides: TGTGCCAGCTCACTTCAGGGGGACTCCTCGAACACTGAAGCTTTCTTT. This encodes CASSLQGDSSNTEAFF.

V usage is TRBV2 and J usage is TRBJ2-2; 8 positions agree with TRBD2. Looked up from germline, CDR1 is SNHLY and CDR2 is FYNNEI. There are 15 residues in the CDR3. J lost 5 bases, V lost 4 bases, and 6 bases had no gene match. The CDR3 bases are TGTGCCAGCAGTGTAAGCGGGAGAGGAACCGGGGAGCTGTTTTTT. This translates into CASSVSGRGTGELFF.

The rearrangement links TRBV29-1 to TRBJ1-2, with D tentatively TRBD1 (6 bases). The V gene lost 6 bases and the J gene lost 4 bases, with 15 bases spanning the gap. The CDR3 loop spans 13 amino acids. CDR1 and CDR2 (germline): SQVTM, ANQGSEA. The CDR3 region is CSVLDMGAYGYTF. The CDR3 region has the DNA TGCAGCGTCCTAGACATGGGGGCCTATGGCTACACCTTC.

This clonotype has a handful of counts. The CDR3 nucleotides are TGTGCCAGCAGCTTAGAAGGTGCGGGAGGCGCCGGCAATGAGCAGTTCTTC. This gives the protein CASSLEGAGGAGNEQFF. The rearrangement uses TRBV11-2 and TRBJ2-1; 8 nucleotides agree with TRBD2. The V gene's germline CDR1 is SGHAT and CDR2 FQNNGV. V trimming: 0 bases; J trimming: 6 bases; junction bases outside the gene matches: 10. The CDR3 is made up of 17 amino acids.

The V and J genes are TRBV28 and TRBJ2-3; 10 bases line up with TRBD2. Germline V gene data show CDR1 as MDHEN and CDR2 as SYDVKM. With V trimmed by 5 bases and J by 7 bases, 3 bases remained unmatched. The CDR3 has 13 residues. The CDR3 here is CASSPSGSYTQYF. CDR3 coding DNA: TGTGCCAGCAGTCCTAGCGGGAGTTATACGCAGTATTTT.

The chain couples TRBV20-1 to TRBJ1-6, with D maybe TRBD1 (5 bases). Trimming took 0 bases from V and 7 from J, leaving 10 bases between them. There are 14 residues in the CDR3. Germline-derived CDR1 and CDR2 are DFQATT and SNEGSKA (reference sequence). CDR3 coding DNA: TGCAGTGCTAGAGATCCCGGGGGGAATTCACCCCTCCACTTT. It codes for CSARDPGGNSPLHF.

The chain carries TRBV30 and TRBJ1-1; D not certain. The germline V gene has CDR1 GTSNPN and CDR2 SVGIG (reference sequence). CDR3 size: 12 residues. Trimming removed 2 bases from V and 10 bases from J, with 14 bases in between. The CDR3 reads CAWSMAGPGAFF. DNA of the CDR3: TGTGCCTGGAGTATGGCAGGCCCCGGAGCTTTCTTT.

The chain joins TRBV5-1 to TRBJ2-2; D is possibly TRBD1 (5 bases). The germline CDR1 and CDR2 sequences are SGHRS and YFSETQ. Trimming took off 0 bases at V and 6 bases at J, with 12 bases between the two ends. This CDR3 is 15 amino acids long. The CDR3 DNA sequence: TGCGCCAGCAGCTTGGAGGCAGGGCCAGCCGGGGAGCTGTTTTTT. It yields the protein CASSLEAGPAGELFF.

The gene calls are TRBV11-2 and TRBJ1-5; D ambiguous. The CDR3 is made up of 14 amino acids. Germline loops: CDR1 SGHAT, CDR2 FQNNGV. V was pared by 3 bases and J by 9 bases, with 15 bases between. CDR3 amino acids: CASSLEPLGRPQHF. DNA for the CDR3: TGTGCCAGCAGCTTGGAACCCCTGGGTCGGCCCCAGCATTTT.

This rearrangement joins TRBV28 to TRBJ1-1; D is unclear. The CDR3 has 14 residues. The V gene lost 6 bases and the J gene lost 0 bases, with 11 bases spanning the gap. Germline CDR1 reads MDHEN; CDR2 reads SYDVKM. The CDR3 nucleotides read TGTGCCAGCAGGGTTACAGCAATGAACACTGAAGCTTTCTTT. Amino acid sequence: CASRVTAMNTEAFF.

This clonotype was seen only a few times. The chain combines TRBV7-2 with TRBJ1-1; a possible D gene is TRBD1 (6 bases). From germline, CDR1 is SGHTA and CDR2 FQGNSA. The CDR3 is 13 amino acids. Trimming stripped 1 base from V and 11 bases from J, with 14 bases between. For the CDR3, the DNA is TGTGCCAGCAGCTTAGTTGGGGGCACTACGGCTTTCTTT. Its protein is CASSLVGGTTAFF. Full variable domain (missing parts from reference TRBV7-2 and TRBJ1-1): GAGVSQSPSNKVTEKGKDVELRCDPISGHTALYWYRQSLGQGLEFLIYFQGNSAPDKSGLPSDRFSAERTGGSVSTLTIQRTQQEDSAVYLCASSLVGGTTAFFGQGTRLTVV.

This clonotype was counted a few times. The rearrangement joins TRBV29-1 to TRBJ2-1; TRBD2 aligns across 8 bases. With 6 bases clipped from V and 0 bases from J, the junction kept 4 bases outside the gene matches. Per germline, CDR1 SQVTM and CDR2 ANQGSEA. The CDR3 has 14 residues. CDR3: CSVERESSYNEQFF. DNA for the CDR3: TGCAGCGTCGAGCGGGAGAGCTCCTACAATGAGCAGTTCTTC.

This clonotype showed up just a few times. J is TRBJ2-2 and V is TRBV28; 14 bases line up with TRBD2. The germline V gene encodes CDR1 MDHEN and CDR2 SYDVKM. The CDR3 runs 18 residues. V lost 2 bases to trimming and J lost 7 bases; unmatched junction nucleotides: 9. The CDR3 protein is CASSLSRLAGGPYGELFF. Written as DNA, the CDR3 is TGTGCCAGCAGTTTAAGCCGACTAGCGGGAGGGCCTTACGGGGAGCTGTTTTTT.

This clonotype came up a few times. This chain uses TRBV12-3 or TRBV12-4 with TRBJ2-5; 7 nucleotides agree with TRBD1. The CDR3 spans 13 residues. V lost 8 bases to trimming and J lost 5 bases; unmatched junction nucleotides: 8. CDR3 residues: CASSTGVRETQYF. DNA for the CDR3: TGTGCCAGCTCTACAGGGGTCCGGGAGACCCAGTACTTC.

This clonotype was counted ten times or more. V and J are TRBV7-2 and TRBJ2-3; no firm D call. CDR3 length: 11 residues. Germline assignment: CDR1 SGHTA and CDR2 FQGNSA. The V and J ends lost 3 bases and 6 bases respectively, with 4 bases between them. CDR3 in DNA: TGTGCCAGCAGCTTCCCGGATACGCAGTATTTT. The encoded protein is CASSFPDTQYF.

This clonotype showed up just a few times. J is TRBJ1-1 and V is TRBV6-2 or TRBV6-3, with D possibly matching TRBD1 (5 bases). The length of the CDR3 is 13 residues. CDR1 and CDR2 from the germline V gene are MNHEY and SVGEGT. The V and J ends lost 3 bases and 4 bases respectively, with 9 bases between them. The CDR3 region is CASSYTGGTEAFF. In DNA, the CDR3 is TGTGCCAGCAGTTATACGGGGGGCACTGAAGCTTTCTTT.

The genes are TRBV7-2 and TRBJ2-1; D is unclear. Deletions cut 2 bases from V and 10 bases from J, with 9 bases between. The CDR3 loop spans 12 amino acids. The germline gives CDR1 SGHTA, CDR2 FQGNSA. CDR3: CASSLLTVEQFF. As DNA, the CDR3 is TGTGCCAGCAGCTTACTCACCGTAGAGCAGTTCTTC.

Only a few counts were recorded for this clonotype. This sequence joins TRBV27 and TRBJ2-1; TRBD2 aligns across 12 bases. The CDR3 is 15 residues long. CDR1 and CDR2 from the germline V gene are MNHEY and SMNVEV (reference sequence). V dropped 5 bases and J dropped 9; count of bases not matched to a gene: 8. The CDR3 is CASSPRLAGETEQFF. CDR3 DNA: TGTGCCAGCAGTCCCCGACTAGCGGGAGAGACTGAGCAGTTCTTC.

This clonotype was counted a few times. The gene calls are TRBV6-2 or TRBV6-3 and TRBJ2-3; 8 nucleotides match TRBD2. Germline trimming cut 6 bases from V and 1 base from J; bases unmatched to any gene: 3. In germline, CDR1 is MNHEY, CDR2 SVGEGT. The CDR3 spans 14 residues. CDR3 sequence reads: CASRLLAGTDTQYF. The CDR3 DNA is TGTGCCAGCAGATTACTAGCGGGCACAGATACGCAGTATTTT.

The V and J genes are TRBV15 and TRBJ2-7; 14 nucleotides align to TRBD2. Germline CDR1 reads LNHNV; CDR2 reads YYDKDF (reference sequence). V dropped 1 base and J dropped 3; count of bases not matched to a gene: 5. The CDR3 sequence is 17 residues long. The CDR3 loop reads CATSRGPGLAGDYEQYF. The CDR3 DNA is TGTGCCACCAGCAGAGGCCCGGGACTAGCGGGGGACTACGAGCAGTACTTC.

This clonotype was found many times. This chain joins TRBV11-2 and TRBJ2-7; D perhaps matches TRBD2 (7 bases). V dropped 2 bases and J dropped 3 bases, with 14 bases sitting between them. This CDR3 region has 15 residues. The germline CDR1 and CDR2 sequences are SGHAT and FQNNGV. CDR3 in amino acids: CASSLIGGAFYEQYF. The CDR3 region has the DNA TGTGCCAGCAGCTTAATAGGGGGGGCTTTCTACGAGCAGTACTTC.

This rearrangement joins TRBV11-2 to TRBJ2-4, with 8 positions matching TRBD1. The ends lost 5 bases at V and 6 bases at J; junction bases unmatched: 3. This CDR3 has 13 residues. Germline loops: CDR1 SGHAT, CDR2 FQNNGV. CDR3 in DNA: TGTGCCAGCAGCGCCACAGGGGGAAACATTCAGTACTTC. Its translation is CASSATGGNIQYF.

This clonotype has only a few counts. CDR3 sequence (DNA): TGCGCCAGCAGCTTGTCGCCGGGGAGGGTCCTCTCTTTCGAGCAGTACTTC. It encodes CASSLSPGRVLSFEQYF. V gene TRBV5-1 combines with J gene TRBJ2-7; 7 positions agree with TRBD2. V lost 1 base and J lost 6; bases outside the gene matches: 16. Per germline, CDR1 SGHRS and CDR2 YFSETQ. The CDR3 is 17 residues long.

Ten or more counts support this clonotype. The rearrangement links TRBV6-2 or TRBV6-3 to TRBJ2-3; D not certain. This CDR3 spans 16 amino acids. V lost 5 bases, J lost 2 bases, and 17 bases lay in between. In germline, CDR1 is MNHEY, CDR2 SVGEGT. The CDR3 region has the DNA TGTGCCAGCAGTGACCTACCCGGAGTTCCCACAGATACGCAGTATTTT. It specifies CASSDLPGVPTDTQYF.

This chain connects TRBV9 to TRBJ2-1; 9 bases are a match to TRBD2. Germline V gives CDR1 SGDLS, CDR2 YYNGEE. This CDR3 comprises 15 residues. Unmatched junction bases numbered 7, after V lost 0 bases and J lost 9 bases. The CDR3 coding sequence is TGTGCCAGCAGCGTAGGGCTAGCGGGACACGGTGAGCAGTTCTTC. Amino acid sequence: CASSVGLAGHGEQFF.